The 32 T cell receptor beta chains reported below all come from one sample, sequenced in a study of T-cell memory formation after mild COVID-19. TCRdb reprocessed the 5' RACE reads via MiXCR and lists one record per CDR3 protein. The sample consists of hundreds of thousands of distinct CDR3 sequences, approximately 29% of them appearing once. The sequencing input was PBMCs or a T cell subset sorted from them (not recorded which). These receptors came from an adult woman who had mild COVID-19 (a few samples of this study predate the infection). Cell type and time point are not known.

This clonotype came up a few times. The V gene is TRBV5-1, the J gene TRBJ1-2; TRBD1 matches 9 bases. CDR1 SGHRS and CDR2 YFSETQ come from the germline V gene. The V gene end was trimmed by 2 bases and the J gene end by 2 bases; junction bases not matched to a gene: 7. The CDR3 runs to 16 residues. CDR3 region: CASSLWYRGLNYGYTF. CDR3 sequence (DNA): TGCGCCAGCAGCTTATGGTACAGGGGGCTAAACTATGGCTACACCTTC.

Only a few counts were recorded for this clonotype. The CDR3 DNA reads TGTGCCACCAGTGATGCCGGGACTAGCGGGAGCTACAATGAGCAGTTCTTC. Translation gives CATSDAGTSGSYNEQFF. The genes are TRBV24-1 and TRBJ2-1; 14 bases match TRBD2. Germline V gene data show CDR1 as KGHDR and CDR2 as SFDVKD. With V trimmed by 3 bases and J by 3 bases, 3 bases remained unmatched. The CDR3 runs 17 residues.

This chain uses TRBV19 with TRBJ2-1, with no clear D. The CDR3 sequence is 15 residues long. The V end was cut by 3 bases, the J end by 6 bases, with 15 bases between. Germline CDR1 reads LNHDA; CDR2 reads SQIVND (reference sequence). CDR3 DNA: TGTGCCAGTAGTATGTTCGGGTCAAGGGCCAATGAGCAGTTCTTC. Its translation is CASSMFGSRANEQFF.

The table lists this clonotype with a few counts. The genes are TRBV6-1 and TRBJ2-1; 9 bases align to TRBD1. The V gene's germline CDR1 is MNHNS and CDR2 SASEGT. After removal of 3 bases from V and 10 bases from J, the junction contained 10 bases not matched to a gene. This CDR3 has 15 residues. CDR3 loop: CASSDTGGWVREQFF. The CDR3 DNA follows: TGTGCCAGCAGTGATACAGGGGGCTGGGTCCGCGAGCAGTTCTTC.

The V call is TRBV9, the J call TRBJ2-7, with a tentative D call TRBD1 (8 bases). The V and J ends lost 0 bases and 2 bases respectively, with 12 bases between them. Germline CDR1 is SGDLS and CDR2 is YYNGEE. This CDR3 is 15 amino acids long. CDR3 nucleotides: TGTGCCAGCAGCGTAGACAGGGGGGGAACCTACGAGCAGTACTTC. The encoded protein is CASSVDRGGTYEQYF.

The V and J genes are TRBV27 and TRBJ2-7; D not certain. The germline V gene has CDR1 MNHEY and CDR2 SMNVEV (reference sequence). The CDR3 spans 15 residues. V lost 0 bases, J lost 5 bases, and 14 bases lay in between. The CDR3 loop reads CASSLSGRYINEQYF. In DNA form, the CDR3 reads TGTGCCAGCAGTTTATCTGGCAGGTACATCAACGAGCAGTACTTC.

The rearrangement uses TRBV3-1 and TRBJ1-2; D is perhaps TRBD1 (5 bases). The germline CDR1 and CDR2 sequences are LGHDT and YNNKEL (reference sequence). This CDR3 comprises 14 residues. Trimming took 1 base from V and 6 from J, leaving 12 bases between them. In nucleotides, the CDR3 is TGTGCCAGCAGCCAAGGCTTGGGGGTTGATGGCTACACCTTC. The encoded protein is CASSQGLGVDGYTF.

The chain couples TRBV5-6 to TRBJ2-1, with D tentatively TRBD1 (6 bases). Germline V gene data show CDR1 as SGHDT and CDR2 as YYEEEE. The CDR3 totals 20 residues. The V end was cut by 4 bases, the J end by 0 bases, with 26 bases between. The CDR3 spells CASSGGWRSLTLSSYNEQFF. CDR3 DNA sequence: TGTGCCAGCAGCGGGGGCTGGAGAAGCCTCACCCTAAGCTCCTACAATGAGCAGTTCTTC.

This chain connects TRBV6-5 to TRBJ2-7; TRBD2 might be the D (7 bases). Looked up from germline, CDR1 is MNHEY and CDR2 is SVGAGI. The length of the CDR3 is 15 residues. The ends were cut back, 6 bases at V and 5 bases at J, with 20 bases in the middle. This CDR3 reads CASRSPRGAKHEQYF. The CDR3 DNA follows: TGTGCCAGCAGATCCCCCCGGGGGGCGAAACACGAGCAGTACTTC.

The chain recombines TRBV10-1 with TRBJ1-2; D possibly corresponds to TRBD1 (5 bases). The germline CDR1 and CDR2 sequences are WNHNN and SYGVQD (reference sequence). Trimming removed 5 bases at V and 6 bases at J, with 10 bases between. There are 12 residues in the CDR3. The CDR3: CASSPRVDGYTF. The CDR3 DNA reads TGCGCCAGCAGTCCCAGGGTGGATGGCTACACCTTC.

The table lists this clonotype with a few counts. The chain recombines TRBV30 with TRBJ1-1; no reliable D call. In germline, CDR1 is GTSNPN, CDR2 SVGIG (reference sequence). V was clipped by 3 bases and J by 5 bases, with 10 bases between them. This CDR3 is 12 amino acids long. The DNA for the CDR3 is TGTGCCTGGAGAACCGGGTCGACTGAAGCTTTCTTT. Its translation is CAWRTGSTEAFF.

This clonotype came up once. This rearrangement joins TRBV29-1 to TRBJ1-6; D unresolved. The CDR3 has 15 residues. Germline-derived CDR1 and CDR2 are SQVTM and ANQGSEA. V dropped 6 bases and J dropped 0 bases, with 12 bases sitting between them. The CDR3 sequence: CSVTLGSSYNSPLHF. The CDR3, as DNA: TGCAGCGTCACCTTGGGGAGCTCCTATAATTCACCCCTCCACTTT.

This chain connects TRBV14 to TRBJ2-7; 12 bases line up with TRBD2. The CDR3 sequence is 15 residues long. CDR1 and CDR2 (germline): SGHDN, FVKESK. V lost 8 bases and J lost 5; bases outside the gene matches: 10. The CDR3 DNA is TGTGCCAGCGGCCTACTAGCGGGGGGTAGTGACGAGCAGTACTTC. It translates to CASGLLAGGSDEQYF. Combining the CDR3 with reference TRBV14 and TRBJ2-7 gives the whole variable domain EAGVTQFPSHSVIEKGQTVTLRCDPISGHDNLYWYRRVMGKEIKFLLHFVKESKQDESGMPNNRFLAERTGGTYSTLKVQPAELEDSGVYFCASGLLAGGSDEQYFGPGTRLTVT.

The rearrangement uses TRBV4-3 and TRBJ1-2; 10 nucleotides match TRBD1. Looked up from germline, CDR1 is LGHNA and CDR2 is YSLEER. The CDR3 sequence is 17 residues long. V lost 0 bases and J lost 6; bases outside the gene matches: 10. The CDR3 loop reads CASSQEWDGTGEHGYTF. CDR3 DNA sequence: TGCGCCAGCAGCCAAGAATGGGACGGGACAGGGGAGCATGGCTACACCTTC.

This clonotype showed up just a few times. The genes are TRBV30 and TRBJ2-7; tentatively, D is TRBD2 (5 bases). Between the trimmed V and J ends, which lost 4 bases and 2 bases, there was a span of 9 bases. The CDR3 has 12 amino acids. Germline loops: CDR1 GTSNPN, CDR2 SVGIG (reference sequence). CDR3 in DNA: TGTGCCTGGAATGACGGGGCCTACGAGCAGTACTTC. This translates into CAWNDGAYEQYF. Combining the CDR3 with reference TRBV30 and TRBJ2-7 gives the whole variable domain SQTIHQWPATLVQPVGSPLSLECTVEGTSNPNLYWYRQAAGRGLQLLFYSVGIGQISSEVPQNLSASRPQDRQFILSSKKLLLSDSGFYLCAWNDGAYEQYFGPGTRLTVT.

V usage is TRBV30 and J usage is TRBJ2-3; D unclear. The germline V and J ends were trimmed by 7 bases and 2 bases, with 19 bases remaining between them. The CDR3 runs to 15 residues. In germline, CDR1 is GTSNPN, CDR2 SVGIG (reference sequence). CDR3 nucleotides: TGTGCCTTGTCCCCCGCGCCCACCCTCACAGATACGCAGTATTTT. This gives the protein CALSPAPTLTDTQYF.

This clonotype was seen a handful of times. This rearrangement joins TRBV7-9 to TRBJ1-6; D perhaps matches TRBD1 (6 bases). Between the trimmed V and J ends, which lost 1 base and 7 bases, there was a span of 8 bases. This CDR3 has 14 residues. CDR1 and CDR2 from the germline V gene are SEHNR and FQNEAQ (reference sequence). The CDR3 protein is CASSLVGQNSPLHF. The CDR3 region has the DNA TGTGCCAGCAGCTTAGTAGGACAGAATTCACCCCTCCACTTT. Filled out from reference TRBV7-9 and TRBJ1-6, the complete variable domain reads DTGVSQNPRHKITKRGQNVTFRCDPISEHNRLYWYRQTLGQGPEFLTYFQNEAQLEKSRLLSDRFSAERPKGSFSTLEIQRTEQGDSAMYLCASSLVGQNSPLHFGNGTRLTVT.

This clonotype has more than one count but fewer than ten. The J gene is TRBJ2-4, the V gene TRBV4-1; D remains ambiguous. Trimming pared 5 bases from V and 1 base from J, leaving 6 bases between. The CDR3 is 13 amino acids. In germline, CDR1 is MGHRA, CDR2 YSYEKL. The CDR3 protein is CASSGPAKNIQYF. The CDR3 DNA reads TGCGCCAGCAGCGGACCGGCCAAAAACATTCAGTACTTC.

J is TRBJ2-1 and V is TRBV15; 12 positions agree with TRBD1. The J segment lost 9 bases and the V segment lost 4 bases, leaving 7 bases of the junction unmatched. CDR3 length: 15 amino acids. Germline CDR1 LNHNV, CDR2 YYDKDF (reference sequence). CDR3 bases: TGTGCCACCAGCATCGGGACAGGGGGCTTGGTTGAGCAGTTCTTC. As protein: CATSIGTGGLVEQFF.

Only a few counts were recorded for this clonotype. This chain joins TRBV12-3 or TRBV12-4 and TRBJ1-3; no clear D gene. CDR3 length: 16 residues. The germline V and J ends were trimmed by 2 bases and 0 bases, with 11 bases remaining between them. The CDR3 DNA follows: TGTGCCAGCAGTTTACTCTCAGAGGTCTCTGGAAACACCATATATTTT. Its translation is CASSLLSEVSGNTIYF.

This clonotype was counted a few times. The rearrangement uses TRBV3-1 and TRBJ2-3; no definite D call. This CDR3 contains 16 residues. The V end lost 2 bases, the J end lost 5 bases, and 17 bases lay between the germline ends. The germline V gene has CDR1 LGHDT and CDR2 YNNKEL (reference sequence). The CDR3 is CASSQSRQTWRDTQYF. DNA of the CDR3: TGTGCCAGCAGCCAAAGTCGGCAAACGTGGCGAGATACGCAGTATTTT.

The chain combines TRBV7-6 with TRBJ1-5, with unresolved D. Trimming cost V 5 bases and J 2 bases, with 10 bases left between them. Germline CDR1 reads SGHVS; CDR2 reads FNYEAQ. This CDR3 comprises 14 residues. The chain's CDR3 is CASSEHDGNQPQHF. The CDR3 DNA reads as TGTGCCAGCAGCGAGCACGATGGCAATCAGCCCCAGCATTTT.

This clonotype was seen a handful of times. The rearrangement joins TRBV7-7 to TRBJ2-2; D uncertain. CDR3 size: 14 residues. The germline gives CDR1 SSHAT, CDR2 FNYEAQ (reference sequence). Trimming removed 6 bases from V and 2 bases from J, with 10 bases in between. The chain's CDR3 is CASSEGTNTGELFF. CDR3 DNA sequence: TGTGCCAGCAGTGAAGGAACCAACACCGGGGAGCTGTTTTTT.

J is TRBJ2-2 and V is TRBV6-2 or TRBV6-3; 8 bases are shared with TRBD1. After removal of 0 bases from V and 6 bases from J, the junction contained 3 bases not matched to a gene. The CDR3 length is 15 residues. Germline CDR1 reads MNHEY; CDR2 reads SVGEGT. The DNA for the CDR3 is TGTGCCAGCAGTTACTCGACACAGGGGGCCGGGGAGCTGTTTTTT. Protein product: CASSYSTQGAGELFF.

This clonotype was observed a few times. The genes are TRBV3-1 and TRBJ2-7; D tentatively reads TRBD1 or TRBD2 (6 bases each). The germline gives CDR1 LGHDT, CDR2 YNNKEL (reference sequence). This CDR3 has 15 residues. Trimming shortened V by 8 bases and J by 5 bases, and 22 bases separated the two germline ends. Here the CDR3 DNA reads TGTGCCAGCGGAATAATAGGGGGGCTCGGGAACGAGCAGTACTTC. It translates to CASGIIGGLGNEQYF.

Ten or more counts support this clonotype. This rearrangement joins TRBV5-1 to TRBJ2-7; TRBD1 matches at 9 bases. This CDR3 has 15 amino acids. Germline assignment: CDR1 SGHRS and CDR2 YFSETQ. V lost 3 bases to trimming and J lost 2 bases; unmatched junction nucleotides: 6. The CDR3 sequence is CASSYPGQGTYEQYF. The CDR3 DNA reads as TGCGCCAGCAGCTATCCGGGACAGGGAACCTACGAGCAGTACTTC.

The chain joins TRBV20-1 to TRBJ1-2; TRBD1 matches at 8 bases. Trimming took 1 base from V and 7 from J; bases not matched to a gene: 8. The CDR3 spans 14 residues. Per germline, CDR1 DFQATT and CDR2 SNEGSKA (reference sequence). The CDR3, as DNA: TGCAGTGCTAGAGCCGAGGACAGGGAAATTGGCTACACCTTC. Translation: CSARAEDREIGYTF.

This chain links TRBV24-1 with TRBJ2-2; D is ambiguous. Germline V CDR1 and CDR2: KGHDR, SFDVKD. V gave up 6 bases and J gave up 0 bases, with 7 bases separating them. This CDR3 comprises 14 residues. As DNA, the CDR3 is TGTGCCACCAGTAAGGGTTCGAACACCGGGGAGCTGTTTTTT. Translation: CATSKGSNTGELFF.

The V and J genes are TRBV9 and TRBJ2-1; D uncertain. V was clipped by 2 bases and J by 2 bases, with 5 bases between them. The CDR3 is 13 amino acids. Germline V lookup: CDR1 SGDLS, CDR2 YYNGEE. The CDR3 protein is CASSVWAYNEQFF. CDR3 bases: TGTGCCAGCAGCGTTTGGGCCTACAATGAGCAGTTCTTC.

This clonotype was detected only once. V usage is TRBV7-3 and J usage is TRBJ2-6; D may be TRBD2 (6 bases). The CDR3 extends over 17 amino acids. The V gene lost 1 base and the J gene lost 0 bases, with 10 bases spanning the gap. The germline gives CDR1 SGHTA, CDR2 FQGTGA. This CDR3 is CASSLMGLGSGANVLTF. The CDR3 DNA reads as TGTGCCAGCAGCTTAATGGGACTGGGCTCTGGGGCCAACGTCCTGACTTTC.

V and J are TRBV12-3 or TRBV12-4 and TRBJ1-2; D ambiguous. The CDR3 is made up of 13 amino acids. Trimming took 7 bases from V and 4 from J, leaving 13 bases between them. The CDR3 is CASKKTALYGYTF. CDR3 sequence (DNA): TGTGCCAGCAAAAAAACAGCTCTCTATGGCTACACCTTC.

The chain links TRBV27 to TRBJ2-7; D unclear. The length of the CDR3 is 13 residues. Germline values: CDR1 MNHEY, CDR2 SMNVEV (reference sequence). Trimming took 2 bases from V and 1 from J, leaving 6 bases between them. CDR3 DNA sequence: TGTGCCAGCAGTTTAGGCTGGTCCTACGAGCAGTACTTC. It yields the protein CASSLGWSYEQYF.